Here is one TCR beta chain with its context. This entry belongs to a study of blood T cell repertoires in COVID-19. Across the whole study: Spain, Italy and the United States supplied samples that represented acute and convalescent COVID-19.

Method: immunoSEQ multiplex PCR; TCRdb's copy keeps in-frame clones and lacks some. The sample lists under 170,000 clones; 84% were seen once. The CDR3 runs to 14 residues. Germline CDR1 and CDR2: SGHNT and YYREEE (reference sequence). V dropped 3 bases and J dropped 3; count of bases not matched to a gene: 4. The specimen was peripheral blood. The origin of this receptor is a man in his 70s with acute or convalescent COVID-19. The V and J genes are TRBV5-4 and TRBJ2-5, with 8 bases identical to TRBD2. The CDR3 is CASSSHGGEETQYF. DNA of the CDR3: TGTGCCAGCAGCTCGCACGGGGGGGAAGAGACCCAGTACTTC.